These T cell receptor beta chains were read from a single sample in a study of tissue T cells after allogeneic stem cell transplantation. Generated by immunoSEQ multiplex PCR, the TCRdb table keeps only in-frame clones and is missing some. The data contain about 4,800 clones, roughly three quarters of them singletons. Source: tissue from the colon, taken at autopsy. The receptors here all came from a female donor aged 60 or older with lung cancer. CDR3s include the opening cysteine and the closing phenylalanine or tryptophan. The D gene is left open where the match is weak. Only some rows state a clone size, as once, few, many or a class for expanded clones.

V gene	D gene	clone size	J gene	CDR3 protein	CDR3 DNA
TRBV30	.	.	TRBJ1-6	CAWSVDRRNNSPLHF	TGTGCCTGGAGTGTCGACAGGCGAAATAATTCACCCCTCCACTTT
TRBV14	.	.	TRBJ2-2	CASSLRTYTGELFF	TGTGCCAGCAGCTTACGGACTTACACCGGGGAGCTGTTTTTT
TRBV19	.	once	TRBJ1-1	CASSIPGSAEAFF	TGTGCCAGTAGTATTCCGGGGAGCGCTGAAGCTTTCTTT
TRBV10-1	TRBD2	.	TRBJ2-1	CASSDPGTSGKDEQFF	TGCGCCAGCAGTGATCCGGGGACTAGCGGGAAGGATGAGCAGTTCTTC
TRBV6-2/TRBV6-3	.	.	TRBJ2-7	CASSHRDKASYEQYF	TGTGCCAGCAGTCACCGGGACAAAGCCTCCTACGAGCAGTACTTC
TRBV30	TRBD2	.	TRBJ2-1	CAWSVQAGAYNEQFF	TGTGCCTGGAGTGTCCAAGCGGGGGCATACAATGAGCAGTTCTTC
TRBV5-1	TRBD1	.	TRBJ2-2	CASSPAGGSLFFGELFF	TGCGCCAGCAGCCCGGCAGGGGGCTCCCTTTTTTTCGGGGAGCTGTTTTTT
TRBV7-2	TRBD2	.	TRBJ2-5	CASSIRLAGGPKTQYF	TGTGCCAGCAGCATAAGACTAGCGGGGGGGCCAAAGACCCAGTACTTC
TRBV7-3	TRBD2	once	TRBJ2-6	CASSSRGPKTSGSLSGANVLTF	TGTGCCAGCAGCTCCCGGGGCCCAAAGACTAGCGGGAGTTTGTCTGGGGCCAACGTCCTGACTTTC
TRBV30	.	.	TRBJ1-5	CAWSTSTQVSNQPQHF	TGTGCCTGGAGTACCTCCACACAGGTCAGCAATCAGCCCCAGCATTTT
TRBV7-3	.	.	TRBJ2-3	CASSLTGASGTDTQYF	TGTGCCAGCAGCTTAACGGGCGCCAGCGGGACAGATACGCAGTATTTT
TRBV9	TRBD1	.	TRBJ1-2	CASSVTPGQGSNYGYTF	TGTGCCAGCAGCGTGACCCCGGGACAGGGCTCTAACTATGGCTACACCTTC
TRBV7-8	TRBD2	.	TRBJ2-3	CASSLVGRGRADTQYF	TGTGCCAGCAGCTTAGTTGGCCGGGGGAGGGCAGATACGCAGTATTTT
TRBV9	TRBD2	once	TRBJ2-2	CARAGANTGELFF	TGTGCCAGAGCGGGAGCAAACACCGGGGAGCTGTTTTTT
TRBV6-9	.	.	TRBJ1-4	CASSYSSRLGNEKLFF	TGTGCCAGCAGTTATTCGTCCAGGCTAGGCAATGAAAAACTGTTTTTT
TRBV19	.	.	TRBJ2-1	CASSIPGQSYNEQFF	TGTGCCAGTAGTATCCCCGGGCAGAGTTACAATGAGCAGTTCTTC
TRBV2	.	few	TRBJ1-3	CASSEVRGGRNTIYF	TGTGCCAGCAGTGAAGTGCGGGGCGGGAGGAACACCATATATTTT
TRBV7-9	.	.	TRBJ1-1	CASSLGLGVGTEAFF	TGTGCCAGCAGCTTAGGACTCGGGGTAGGCACTGAAGCTTTCTTT
TRBV6-1	.	.	TRBJ1-1	CASSSRGDEAFF	TGTGCCAGCAGTTCTCGGGGAGATGAAGCTTTCTTT
TRBV13	.	large	TRBJ1-3	CASSLGRQGLGNTIYF	TGTGCCAGCAGCTTAGGTCGTCAGGGCCTTGGAAACACCATATATTTT
TRBV7-3	.	.	TRBJ1-6	CASSLTSGFGSPLHF	TGTGCCAGCAGCTTAACATCAGGGTTCGGTTCACCCCTCCACTTT
TRBV27	.	.	TRBJ2-7	CASSLFVNSYEQYF	TGTGCCAGCAGTTTATTTGTCAACTCCTACGAGCAGTACTTC
TRBV6-5	TRBD1	.	TRBJ2-7	CASSDRVAYEQYF	TGTGCCAGCAGCGACAGGGTTGCGTACGAGCAGTACTTC
TRBV9	TRBD2	.	TRBJ2-3	CASSPTSGGTSFDTQYF	TGTGCCAGCAGCCCAACTAGCGGGGGCACATCATTTGATACGCAGTATTTT
TRBV27	.	.	TRBJ1-2	CASSLMGRSYGYTF	TGTGCCAGCAGTTTGATGGGTAGGAGCTATGGCTACACCTTC
TRBV4-1	.	few	TRBJ1-6	CASSLLGGSYNSPLHF	TGCGCCAGCAGCCTCCTAGGGGGCTCCTATAATTCACCCCTCCACTTT
TRBV27	.	.	TRBJ1-2	CASSLYGTTGYGYTF	TGTGCCAGCAGTTTGTACGGGACAACTGGCTATGGCTACACCTTC
TRBV7-2	.	.	TRBJ2-2	CASTPVSTTGELFF	TGTGCCAGCACCCCGGTGTCTACCACCGGGGAGCTGTTTTTT
TRBV10-3	.	.	TRBJ2-7	CAISDQGGRPLSYEQYF	TGTGCCATCAGTGACCAGGGTGGGAGGCCTCTCTCCTACGAGCAGTACTTC